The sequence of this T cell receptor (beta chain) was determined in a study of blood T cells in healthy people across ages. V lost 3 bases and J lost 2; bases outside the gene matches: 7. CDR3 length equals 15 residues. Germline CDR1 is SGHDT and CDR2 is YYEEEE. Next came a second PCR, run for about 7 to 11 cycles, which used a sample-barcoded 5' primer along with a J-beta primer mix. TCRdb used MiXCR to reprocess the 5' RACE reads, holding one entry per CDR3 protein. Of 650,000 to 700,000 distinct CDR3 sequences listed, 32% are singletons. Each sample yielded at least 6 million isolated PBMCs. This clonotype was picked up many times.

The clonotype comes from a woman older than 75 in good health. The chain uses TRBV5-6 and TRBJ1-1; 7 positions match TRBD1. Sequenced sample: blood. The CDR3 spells CASSWGTAANTEAFF. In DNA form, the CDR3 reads TGTGCCAGCAGCTGGGGGACAGCGGCTAACACTGAAGCTTTCTTT.